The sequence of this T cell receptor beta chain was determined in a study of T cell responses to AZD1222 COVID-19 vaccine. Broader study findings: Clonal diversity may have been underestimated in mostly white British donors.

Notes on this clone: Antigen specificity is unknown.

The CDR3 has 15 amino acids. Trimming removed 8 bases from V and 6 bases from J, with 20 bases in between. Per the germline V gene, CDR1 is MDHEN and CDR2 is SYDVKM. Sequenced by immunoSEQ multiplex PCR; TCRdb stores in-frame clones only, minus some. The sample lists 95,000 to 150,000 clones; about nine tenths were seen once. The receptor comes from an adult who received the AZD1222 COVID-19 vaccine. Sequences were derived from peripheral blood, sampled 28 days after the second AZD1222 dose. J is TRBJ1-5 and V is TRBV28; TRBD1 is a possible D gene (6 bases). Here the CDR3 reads CASWGALGAVQPQHF. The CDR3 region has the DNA TGTGCCAGCTGGGGGGCACTAGGGGCCGTTCAGCCCCAGCATTTT.